Detailed here is one T cell receptor beta chain. Its recognized antigen is unknown. Per-base qualities were not stored, and no clone one base away is much larger. Genomic DNA was isolated from the sorted cells so that the TCRbeta CDR3 region could be sequenced. The immunoSEQ Assay was used to sequence the TCRbeta CDR3 regions. TCRdb obtained this table from immuneACCESS and retained in-frame rearrangements with V and J assigned. These tables miss some clones; where compared with another copy, unresolved V genes account for less than half of the shortfall, and the remainder is unexplained. In this sample the table shows tens of thousands of clones, roughly 94% of which occur a single time. 15% to 18% of the sample is in the top ten clones. This entry belongs to a study of OX40 agonist ivuxolimab in advanced cancers. A note on the overall study: Ivuxolimab was a fully human IgG2 agonistic monoclonal antibody targeting the costimulatory receptor OX40 (CD134). Intravenous ivuxolimab was administered to patients every 2 weeks at six dose levels: 0.01, 0.1, 0.3, 1.5, 3 and 10 mg/kg. Partial responses occurred in three dose-escalation patients, of whom one had hepatocellular carcinoma and two had cutaneous melanoma. Of the roughly 51 dose-escalation patients, hepatocellular carcinoma was present in around 20, melanoma in approximately 15, renal cell carcinoma in 9 and head and neck cancer in 9. The purpose of peripheral TCRbeta sequencing was to test whether ivuxolimab changed TCR sequence diversity and led to clonal T-cell expansion. In the dose-escalation cohort, 82.7% of patients were male, and the mean age was roughly 56 years with a range of roughly 23 to 79. The paper describes the monotherapy dose-escalation part (N ≈ 52 patients) of the phase I trial of ivuxolimab. Patients were allowed to have had prior anti-PD-1, anti-PD-L1 or anti-CTLA-4 therapy, and more than 30% of the dose-escalation patients had previously received checkpoint inhibitors. Overall study outcomes, separate from this receptor: In the 0.1-3.0 mg/kg groups, partial responders were among the patients with the lowest normalized peripheral clonal expansion, particularly in CD8+ T cells. Antigen specificity was not determined for the clonally expanded peripheral T cells. Low levels of normalized T-cell clonal expansion were also shown by some nonresponding patients. At doses from 0.1 to 3.0 mg/kg, clonal expansion was seen in both CD4+ and CD8+ blood T cells between baseline and week 6. After ivuxolimab, more expanded clones were found on average in CD8+ T cells than in CD4+ T cells.

The trial excluded patients who had a history of autoimmune disease or were on systemic immunosuppression. Peripheral blood for TCR sequencing was drawn from every dose cohort at baseline, at cycle 4 day 1 and at cycle 7 day 1. Samples were obtained from an open-label, multicenter, first-in-human phase I dose-escalation trial of ivuxolimab. Adults with locally advanced or metastatic melanoma, renal cell carcinoma, hepatocellular carcinoma or head and neck squamous cell carcinoma were enrolled in the trial. Before TCR sequencing, CD4+ T cells and CD8+ T cells from peripheral blood were sorted into separate populations. The CDR3 runs 14 amino acids, cysteine and phenylalanine included. The sequence is cut down to CDR3 DNA, 42 bases in frame from base 1. A distance of 12 bases separates the germline ends of V and J, which lose 5 bases and 4 bases respectively. According to the germline V gene (reference sequence), CDR1 reads LNHDA and CDR2 reads SQIVND.

This sequence uses TRBV19 and TRBJ1-5, with a weak D call of TRBD1 (6 bases match). Here the sequenced sample was CD4+ or CD8+ T cells sorted from blood, taken in a trial of the OX40 agonist ivuxolimab. The receptor was isolated from an adult with an advanced solid tumor such as melanoma, head and neck, liver or kidney cancer. The encoded CDR3 is CASSAHRDNQPQHF. The DNA sequence follows: TGTGCCAGTAGTGCGCACAGGGATAATCAGCCCCAGCATTTT.